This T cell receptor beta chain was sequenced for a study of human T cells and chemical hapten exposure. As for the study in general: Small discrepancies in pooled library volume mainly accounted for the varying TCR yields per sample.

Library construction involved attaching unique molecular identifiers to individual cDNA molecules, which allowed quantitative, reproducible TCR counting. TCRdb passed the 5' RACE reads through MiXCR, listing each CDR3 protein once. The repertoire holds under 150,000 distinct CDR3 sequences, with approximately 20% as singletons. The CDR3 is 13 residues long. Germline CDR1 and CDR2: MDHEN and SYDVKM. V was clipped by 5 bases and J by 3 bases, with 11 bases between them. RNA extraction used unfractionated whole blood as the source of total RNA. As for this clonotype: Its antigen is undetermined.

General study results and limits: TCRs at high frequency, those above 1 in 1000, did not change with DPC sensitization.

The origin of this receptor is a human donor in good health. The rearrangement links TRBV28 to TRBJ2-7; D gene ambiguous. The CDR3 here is CASSPLRFYEQYF. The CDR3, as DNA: TGTGCCAGCAGTCCCCTCCGGTTCTACGAGCAGTACTTC.